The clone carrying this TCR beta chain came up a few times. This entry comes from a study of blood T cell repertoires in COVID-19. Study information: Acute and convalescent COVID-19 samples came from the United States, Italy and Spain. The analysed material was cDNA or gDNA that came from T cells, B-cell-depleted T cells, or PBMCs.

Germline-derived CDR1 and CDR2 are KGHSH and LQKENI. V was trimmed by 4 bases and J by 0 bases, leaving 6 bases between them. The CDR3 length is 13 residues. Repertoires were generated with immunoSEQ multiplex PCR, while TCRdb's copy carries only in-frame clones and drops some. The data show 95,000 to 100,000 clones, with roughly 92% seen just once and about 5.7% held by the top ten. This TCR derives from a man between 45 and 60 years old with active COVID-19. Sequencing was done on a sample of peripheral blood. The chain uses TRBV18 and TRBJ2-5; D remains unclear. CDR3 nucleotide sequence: TGTGCCAGCTCACTCCAGTACCAAGAGACCCAGTACTTC. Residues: CASSLQYQETQYF.